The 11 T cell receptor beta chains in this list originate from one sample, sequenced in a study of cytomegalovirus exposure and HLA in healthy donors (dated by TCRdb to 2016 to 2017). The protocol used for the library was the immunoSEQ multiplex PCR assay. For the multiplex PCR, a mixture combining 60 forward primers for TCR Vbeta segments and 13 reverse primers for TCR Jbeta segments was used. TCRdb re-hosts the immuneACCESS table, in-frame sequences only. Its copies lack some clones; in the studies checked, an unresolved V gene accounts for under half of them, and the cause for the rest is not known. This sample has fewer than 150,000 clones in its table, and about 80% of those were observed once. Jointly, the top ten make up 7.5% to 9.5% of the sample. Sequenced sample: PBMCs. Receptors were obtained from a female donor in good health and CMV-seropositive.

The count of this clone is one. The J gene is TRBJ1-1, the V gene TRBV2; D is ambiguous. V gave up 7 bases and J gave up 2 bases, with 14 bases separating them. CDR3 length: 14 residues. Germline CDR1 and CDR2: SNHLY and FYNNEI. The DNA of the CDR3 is TGTGCCAGCATTAGTACAGTTCCAAACACTGAAGCTTTCTTT. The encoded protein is CASISTVPNTEAFF.

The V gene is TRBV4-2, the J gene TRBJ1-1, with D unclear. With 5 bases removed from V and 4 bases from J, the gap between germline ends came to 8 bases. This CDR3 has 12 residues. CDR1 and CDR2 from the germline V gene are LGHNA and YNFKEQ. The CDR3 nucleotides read TGTGCCAGCAGCTCCCCGAGCACTGAAGCTTTCTTT. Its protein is CASSSPSTEAFF.

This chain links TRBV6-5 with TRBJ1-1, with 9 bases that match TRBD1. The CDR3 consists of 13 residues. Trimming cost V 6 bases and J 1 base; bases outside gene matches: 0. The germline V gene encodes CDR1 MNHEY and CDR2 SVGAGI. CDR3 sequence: CASRDRGNTEAFF. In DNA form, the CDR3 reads TGTGCCAGCAGGGACAGGGGGAACACTGAAGCTTTCTTT.

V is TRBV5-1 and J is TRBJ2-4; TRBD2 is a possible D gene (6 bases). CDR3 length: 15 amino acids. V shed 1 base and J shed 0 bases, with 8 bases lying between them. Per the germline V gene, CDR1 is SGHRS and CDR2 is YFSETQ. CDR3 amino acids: CASSLMGLAKNIQYF. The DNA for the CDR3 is TGCGCCAGCAGCTTGATGGGACTAGCCAAAAACATTCAGTACTTC.

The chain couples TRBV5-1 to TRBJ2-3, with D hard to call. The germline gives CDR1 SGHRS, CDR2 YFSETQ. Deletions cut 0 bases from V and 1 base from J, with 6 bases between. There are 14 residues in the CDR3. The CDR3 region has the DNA TGCGCCAGCAGCTTGGCCTTAGGCACAGATACGCAGTATTTT. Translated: CASSLALGTDTQYF.

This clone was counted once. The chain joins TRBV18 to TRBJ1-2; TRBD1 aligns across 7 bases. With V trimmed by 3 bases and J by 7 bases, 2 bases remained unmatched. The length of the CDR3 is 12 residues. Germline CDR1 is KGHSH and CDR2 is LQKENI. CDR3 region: CASSPRQGGYTF. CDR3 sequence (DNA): TGTGCCAGCTCACCGCGACAGGGTGGCTACACCTTC.

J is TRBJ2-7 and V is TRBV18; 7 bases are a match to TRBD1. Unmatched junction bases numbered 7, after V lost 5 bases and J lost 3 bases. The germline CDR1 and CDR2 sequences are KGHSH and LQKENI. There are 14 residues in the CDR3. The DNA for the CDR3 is TGTGCCAGCTCATCTGGGACAGCAATCTACGAGCAGTACTTC. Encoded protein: CASSSGTAIYEQYF.

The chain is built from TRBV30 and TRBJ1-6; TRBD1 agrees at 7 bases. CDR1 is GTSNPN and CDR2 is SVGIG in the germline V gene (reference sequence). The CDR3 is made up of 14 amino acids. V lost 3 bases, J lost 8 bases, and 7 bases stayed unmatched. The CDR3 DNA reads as TGTGCCTGGAGCGCAGGACAGGAATATTCACCCCTCCACTTT. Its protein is CAWSAGQEYSPLHF. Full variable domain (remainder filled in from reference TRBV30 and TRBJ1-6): SQTIHQWPATLVQPVGSPLSLECTVEGTSNPNLYWYRQAAGRGLQLLFYSVGIGQISSEVPQNLSASRPQDRQFILSSKKLLLSDSGFYLCAWSAGQEYSPLHFGNGTRLTVT.

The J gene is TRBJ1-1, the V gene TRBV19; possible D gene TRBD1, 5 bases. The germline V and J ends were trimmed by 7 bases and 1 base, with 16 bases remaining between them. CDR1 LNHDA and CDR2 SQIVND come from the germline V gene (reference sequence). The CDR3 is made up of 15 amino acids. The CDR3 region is CASTVGHAGNTEAFF. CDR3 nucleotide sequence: TGTGCCAGTACCGTCGGACACGCCGGGAACACTGAAGCTTTCTTT.

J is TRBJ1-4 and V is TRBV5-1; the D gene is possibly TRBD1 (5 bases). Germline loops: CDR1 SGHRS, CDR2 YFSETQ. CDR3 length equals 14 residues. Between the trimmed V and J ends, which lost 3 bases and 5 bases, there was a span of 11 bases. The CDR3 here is CASSSDIANEKLFF. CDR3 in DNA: TGCGCCAGCAGCTCGGACATTGCCAATGAAAAACTGTTTTTT. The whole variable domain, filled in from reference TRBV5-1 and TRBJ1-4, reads KAGVTQTPRYLIKTRGQQVTLSCSPISGHRSVSWYQQTPGQGLQFLFEYFSETQRNKGNFPGRFSGRQFSNSRSEMNVSTLELGDSALYLCASSSDIANEKLFFGSGTQLSVL.

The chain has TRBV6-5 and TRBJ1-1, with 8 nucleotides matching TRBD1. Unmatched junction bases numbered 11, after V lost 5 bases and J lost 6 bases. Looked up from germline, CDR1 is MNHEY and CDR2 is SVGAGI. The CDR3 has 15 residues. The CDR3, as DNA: TGTGCCAGCAGTGCCACCGGACAGGGAAGGTCTGAAGCTTTCTTT. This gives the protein CASSATGQGRSEAFF.